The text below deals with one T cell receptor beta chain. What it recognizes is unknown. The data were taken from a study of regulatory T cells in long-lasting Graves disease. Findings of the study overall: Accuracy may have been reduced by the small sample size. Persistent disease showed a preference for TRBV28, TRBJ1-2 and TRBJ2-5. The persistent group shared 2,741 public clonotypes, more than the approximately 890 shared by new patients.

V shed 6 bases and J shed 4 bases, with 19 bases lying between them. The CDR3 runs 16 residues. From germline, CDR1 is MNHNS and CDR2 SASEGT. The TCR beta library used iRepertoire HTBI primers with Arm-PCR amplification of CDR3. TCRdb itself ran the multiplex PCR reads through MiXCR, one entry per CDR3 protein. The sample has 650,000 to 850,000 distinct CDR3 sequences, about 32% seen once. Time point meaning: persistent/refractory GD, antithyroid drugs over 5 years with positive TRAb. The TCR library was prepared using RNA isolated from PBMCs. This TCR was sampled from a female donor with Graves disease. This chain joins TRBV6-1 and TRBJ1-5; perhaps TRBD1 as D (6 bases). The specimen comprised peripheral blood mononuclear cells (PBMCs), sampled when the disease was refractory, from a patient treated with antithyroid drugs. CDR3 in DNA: TGTGCCAGCAGAAATCAGCAGGGGATTCGGAATCAGCCCCAGCATTTT. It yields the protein CASRNQQGIRNQPQHF.